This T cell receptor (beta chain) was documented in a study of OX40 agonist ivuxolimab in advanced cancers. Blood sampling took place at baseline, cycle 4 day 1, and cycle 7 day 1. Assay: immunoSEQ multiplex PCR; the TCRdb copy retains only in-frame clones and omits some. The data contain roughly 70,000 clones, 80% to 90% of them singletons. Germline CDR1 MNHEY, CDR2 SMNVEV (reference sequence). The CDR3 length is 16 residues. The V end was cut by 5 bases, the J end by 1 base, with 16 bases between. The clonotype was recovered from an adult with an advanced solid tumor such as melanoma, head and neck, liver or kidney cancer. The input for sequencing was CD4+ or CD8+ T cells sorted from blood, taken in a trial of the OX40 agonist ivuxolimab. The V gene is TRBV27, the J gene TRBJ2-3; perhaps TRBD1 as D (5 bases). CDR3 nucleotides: TGTGCCAGCAGTCTCACCTCCCCACAGGGCACAGATACGCAGTATTTT. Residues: CASSLTSPQGTDTQYF.